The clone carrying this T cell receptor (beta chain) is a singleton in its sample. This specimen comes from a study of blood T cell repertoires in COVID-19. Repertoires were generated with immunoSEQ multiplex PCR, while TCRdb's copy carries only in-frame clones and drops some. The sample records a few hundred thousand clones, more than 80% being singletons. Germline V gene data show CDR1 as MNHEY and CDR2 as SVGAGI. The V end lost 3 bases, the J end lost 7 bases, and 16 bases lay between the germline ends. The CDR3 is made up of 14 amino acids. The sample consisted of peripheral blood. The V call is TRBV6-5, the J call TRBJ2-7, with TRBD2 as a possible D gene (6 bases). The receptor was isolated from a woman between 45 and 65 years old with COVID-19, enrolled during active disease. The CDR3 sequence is CASSYTAGHSEQYF. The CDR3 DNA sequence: TGTGCCAGCAGTTATACAGCGGGTCACTCTGAGCAGTACTTC.